The source of this TCR beta chain is a study of identical twins. Study conclusions and caveats: High-abundance cord blood beta clonotypes had fewer insertions; memory repertoires showed none. Excess sharing between twins was weaker in beta out-of-frame sequences.

Trimming cost V 5 bases and J 5 bases; bases outside gene matches: 6. This CDR3 contains 16 residues. Germline loops: CDR1 LGHDT, CDR2 YNNKEL (reference sequence). This clonotype was observed a few times. Its specificity is unknown. Through template switching, a universal primer site was introduced, and the cDNA contained unique molecular identifiers. TCRdb re-analysed the 5' RACE reads in MiXCR, keeping a single row per CDR3 protein. The data hold around 300,000 distinct CDR3 sequences, with roughly 8.6% observed a single time. These data were also filed under a second study, of yellow fever vaccine responses in identical twins. This second study notes: Vaccine T cell responses of twins reportedly seemed partly convergent and partly personalized.

The origin of this receptor is a woman aged 18-29 years in good health. The specimen sequenced was memory (CD45RO+) T cells sorted from blood. The chain recombines TRBV3-1 with TRBJ2-3; 14 bases agree with TRBD2. The CDR3 reads CASSATSGGAGDTQYF. The CDR3 region has the DNA TGTGCCAGCAGCGCGACTAGCGGGGGGGCAGGAGATACGCAGTATTTT.